This T cell receptor (beta chain) stems from a study of blood T cell repertoires in COVID-19. Study background: The United States, Italy and Spain supplied acute and convalescent COVID-19 samples. The cDNA or gDNA used as material had been derived from T cells, B-cell-depleted T cells, or PBMCs.

The authors' processing: Amplification with reference gene primers provided the estimates of nucleated cell counts. The repertoire was sequenced with immunoSEQ multiplex PCR; TCRdb's copy has only in-frame clones and lacks some. The D gene and trimming were derived from the DNA, and the V and J assignments and clone size from that table. This table has 75,000 to 95,000 clones, about four fifths appearing once. V dropped 0 bases and J dropped 3 bases, with 9 bases sitting between them. CDR1 and CDR2 from the germline V gene are SGDLS and YYNGEE. The CDR3 has 14 amino acids. This chain uses TRBV9 with TRBJ1-2; D ambiguous. This clonotype was sampled from a man in his sixties with acute or convalescent COVID-19. The specimen sequenced was peripheral blood. Here the CDR3 reads CASSVAHLDYGYTF. CDR3 DNA sequence: TGTGCCAGCAGCGTAGCACACCTTGACTATGGCTACACCTTC.